Listed below are T cell receptor beta chains from one sample, sequenced in a study of blood T cell repertoires in COVID-19. Profiled with immunoSEQ multiplex PCR; TCRdb holds only in-frame clones, not every one. Of 200,000 to 300,000 clones listed, roughly 83% are singletons. The sample comprised peripheral blood. These receptors were obtained from a man older than 75 with acute or convalescent COVID-19. The CDR3 runs from the conserved cysteine through the conserved F or W. Each record gives: D gene, clone size, V gene, J gene, CDR3 protein, CDR3 DNA. The D gene is left open where the match is weak. The listing skips clone size in some rows; elsewhere it reads once, few, many or a size class.

>-|-|TRBV7-2|TRBJ1-2
CASSLPRNYGYTF
TGTGCCAGCAGCTTACCGCGAAACTATGGCTACACCTTC
>-|many|TRBV7-9|TRBJ1-5
CASSPGVDPQHF
TGTGCCAGCAGCCCAGGGGTGGATCCCCAGCATTTT
>-|-|TRBV28|TRBJ1-5
CASSLPLGNQPQHF
TGTGCCAGCAGTTTACCCCTCGGCAATCAGCCCCAGCATTTT
>-|-|TRBV10-3|TRBJ1-5
CAISPYSNQPQHF
TGTGCCATCAGTCCTTATAGCAATCAGCCCCAGCATTTT
>-|few|TRBV6-2/TRBV6-3|TRBJ1-6
CASSFQGRSSPLHF
TGTGCCAGCAGTTTTCAGGGTAGAAGTTCACCCCTCCACTTT
>TRBD1|-|TRBV28|TRBJ1-4
CAIPGQGTTNEKLFF
TGTGCCATCCCGGGACAGGGAACAACTAATGAAAAACTGTTTTTT
>TRBD1|-|TRBV4-2|TRBJ2-1
CASSQDTGGNEQFF
TGTGCCAGCAGCCAAGACACAGGGGGAAATGAGCAGTTCTTC
>TRBD1|-|TRBV6-5|TRBJ2-7
CATGQGMEQYF
TGTGCCACGGGACAGGGAATGGAGCAGTACTTC
>-|-|TRBV19|TRBJ2-2
CASRFKGQTFRTGELFF
TGTGCCAGTAGATTTAAAGGACAGACCTTCAGGACCGGGGAGCTGTTTTTT
>TRBD2|-|TRBV6-5|TRBJ2-1
CASSYPGLTSYNEQFF
TGTGCCAGCAGTTACCCGGGACTAACCTCATACAATGAGCAGTTCTTC
>TRBD1|-|TRBV28|TRBJ2-5
CASRGPGQGETQYF
TGTGCCAGCCGGGGACCGGGACAGGGGGAGACCCAGTACTTC
>-|-|TRBV6-5|TRBJ1-2
CASTRGNYGYTF
TGTGCCAGCACCCGAGGGAACTATGGCTACACCTTC
>-|-|TRBV6-5|TRBJ2-7
CASSYSAVLSYEQYF
TGTGCCAGCAGTTACTCGGCAGTTCTCTCCTACGAGCAGTACTTC
>TRBD1|-|TRBV28|TRBJ1-6
CASSFPGTDLSPLHF
TGTGCCAGCAGTTTTCCCGGGACAGACCTTTCACCCCTCCACTTT
>-|-|TRBV28|TRBJ1-2
CASSRGLKGGYTF
TGTGCCAGCAGCCGGGGACTTAAGGGTGGCTACACCTTC
>TRBD1|-|TRBV2|TRBJ1-5
CAIADRVNQPQHF
TGTGCCATCGCGGACAGGGTGAATCAGCCCCAGCATTTT
>TRBD2|once|TRBV25-1|TRBJ2-1
CASSESKGGTSVNEQFF
TGTGCCAGCAGTGAATCGAAAGGAGGGACTAGCGTAAATGAGCAGTTCTTC
>-|-|TRBV28|TRBJ1-2
CASSLSQGMSGYTF
TGTGCCAGCAGTTTATCCCAGGGAATGAGTGGCTACACCTTC
>-|-|TRBV12-3/TRBV12-4|TRBJ1-5
CASRIGVEPQHF
TGTGCCAGCAGAATAGGGGTGGAGCCCCAGCATTTT
>TRBD1|-|TRBV2|TRBJ1-2
CASSGRQGSGYTF
TGTGCCAGCAGCGGGAGACAGGGCAGTGGCTACACCTTC
>-|few|TRBV5-1|TRBJ1-3
CASSLDGGEGNTIYF
TGCGCCAGCAGCTTGGATGGGGGCGAAGGAAACACCATATATTTT
>TRBD1|-|TRBV2|TRBJ1-5
CASSGGRGVQPQHF
TGTGCCAGCAGTGGTGGCAGGGGGGTCCAGCCCCAGCATTTT
>TRBD1|-|TRBV5-1|TRBJ1-4
CASSLGQANEKLFF
TGCGCCAGCAGCCTTGGACAGGCCAATGAAAAACTGTTTTTT
>-|-|TRBV4-3|TRBJ1-2
CASSQDHLNPYGYTF
TGCGCCAGCAGCCAAGACCACCTAAACCCCTATGGCTACACCTTC
>-|-|TRBV28|TRBJ2-7
CASSFTEQVLYEQYF
TGTGCCAGCAGTTTCACGGAACAGGTCCTCTACGAGCAGTACTTC
>TRBD1|-|TRBV4-1|TRBJ2-3
CASSWTGDTDTQYF
TGCGCCAGCAGTTGGACAGGGGACACAGATACGCAGTATTTT
>TRBD1|-|TRBV25-1|TRBJ1-5
CASSESKTGGQPQHF
TGTGCCAGCAGTGAATCTAAAACAGGGGGACAGCCCCAGCATTTT
>-|-|TRBV3-1/TRBV3-2|TRBJ2-1
CASSQVRSGEQFF
TGTGCCAGCAGCCAAGTTCGTAGCGGTGAGCAGTTCTTC
>-|once|TRBV6-4|TRBJ1-2
CASSELGGRGYTF
TGTGCCAGCAGTGAACTCGGGGGGCGCGGCTACACCTTC
>TRBD2|-|TRBV27|TRBJ2-1
CASSTTSGSYNEQFF
TGTGCCAGCAGTACTACTAGCGGGTCCTACAATGAGCAGTTCTTC
>-|-|TRBV5-1|TRBJ1-1
CASSPGGGKLNTEAFF
TGCGCCAGCAGCCCGGGGGGGGGCAAGTTGAACACTGAAGCTTTCTTT
>-|-|TRBV3-1/TRBV3-2|TRBJ2-2
CASSQLQGTGELFF
TGTGCCAGCAGCCAACTTCAGGGAACCGGGGAGCTGTTTTTT
>TRBD1|-|TRBV5-1|TRBJ2-7
CASSLRSGGADEQYF
TGCGCCAGCAGCTTGAGATCAGGGGGCGCGGACGAGCAGTACTTC
>-|-|TRBV24-1|TRBJ2-3
CATSVQGRTDTQYF
TGTGCCACCAGTGTCCAGGGAAGGACAGATACGCAGTATTTT
>-|-|TRBV10-3|TRBJ2-2
CAITKGLLPGGELFF
TGTGCCATCACTAAAGGACTTCTGCCAGGCGGGGAGCTGTTTTTT